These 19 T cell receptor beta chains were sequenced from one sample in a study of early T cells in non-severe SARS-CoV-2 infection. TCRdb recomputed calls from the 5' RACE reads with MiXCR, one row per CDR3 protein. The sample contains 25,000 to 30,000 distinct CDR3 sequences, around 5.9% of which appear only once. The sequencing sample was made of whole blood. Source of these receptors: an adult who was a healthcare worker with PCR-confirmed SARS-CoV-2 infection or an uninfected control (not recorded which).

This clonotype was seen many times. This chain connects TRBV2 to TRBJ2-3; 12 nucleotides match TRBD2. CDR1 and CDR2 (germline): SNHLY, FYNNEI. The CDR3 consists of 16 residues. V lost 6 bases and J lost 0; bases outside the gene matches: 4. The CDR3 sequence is CASRTSGSPSTDTQYF. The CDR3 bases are TGTGCCAGCAGGACTAGCGGGAGCCCCAGCACAGATACGCAGTATTTT.

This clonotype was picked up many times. The CDR3 nucleotides are TGTGCCAGCAGCCCGGGACCGAATAACTATGGCTACACCTTC. Amino acids: CASSPGPNNYGYTF. The J gene is TRBJ1-2, the V gene TRBV11-2; tentative D call: TRBD1 (5 bases). This CDR3 region has 14 residues. V gave up 5 bases and J gave up 1 base, with 11 bases separating them. Looked up from germline, CDR1 is SGHAT and CDR2 is FQNNGV. Together with reference TRBV11-2 and TRBJ1-2, the CDR3 gives the full variable domain: EAGVAQSPRYKIIEKRQSVAFWCNPISGHATLYWYQQILGQGPKLLIQFQNNGVVDDSQLPKDRFSAERLKGVDSTLKIQPAKLEDSAVYLCASSPGPNNYGYTFGSGTRLTVV.

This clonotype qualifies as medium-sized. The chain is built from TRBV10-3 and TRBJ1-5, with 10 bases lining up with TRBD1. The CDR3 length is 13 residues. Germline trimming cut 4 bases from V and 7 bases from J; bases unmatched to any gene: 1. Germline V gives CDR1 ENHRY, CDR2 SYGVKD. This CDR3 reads CAISGGQGQPQHF. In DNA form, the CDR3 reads TGTGCCATCAGTGGGGGACAGGGGCAGCCCCAGCATTTT.

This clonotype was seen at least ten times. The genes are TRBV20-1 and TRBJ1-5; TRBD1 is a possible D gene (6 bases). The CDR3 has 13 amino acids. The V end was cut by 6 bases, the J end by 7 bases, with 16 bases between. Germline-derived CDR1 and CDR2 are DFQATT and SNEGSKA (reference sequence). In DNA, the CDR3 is TGCAGTGCCGTGGGGGCTCCGGGACAGCCCCAGCATTTT. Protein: CSAVGAPGQPQHF.

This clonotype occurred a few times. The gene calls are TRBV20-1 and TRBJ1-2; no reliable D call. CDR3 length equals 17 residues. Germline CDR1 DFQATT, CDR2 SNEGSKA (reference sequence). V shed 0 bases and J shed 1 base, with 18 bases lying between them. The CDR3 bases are TGCAGTGCTAGAGATTCCTGGGAGGACCTGCTTAACTATGGCTACACCTTC. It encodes CSARDSWEDLLNYGYTF.

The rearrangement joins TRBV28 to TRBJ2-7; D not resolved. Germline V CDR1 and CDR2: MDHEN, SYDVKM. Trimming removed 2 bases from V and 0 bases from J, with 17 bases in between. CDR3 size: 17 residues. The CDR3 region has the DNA TGTGCCAGCAGTTTACCCATACGTCGGTCCAGCTCCTACGAGCAGTACTTC. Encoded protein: CASSLPIRRSSSYEQYF.

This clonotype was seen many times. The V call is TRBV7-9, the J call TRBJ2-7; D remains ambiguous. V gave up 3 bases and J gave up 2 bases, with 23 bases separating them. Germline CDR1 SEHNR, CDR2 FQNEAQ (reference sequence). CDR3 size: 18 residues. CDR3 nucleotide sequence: TGTGCCAGCAGCTTCACACGTGGGAAGGGTACTAAACCCTACGAGCAGTACTTC. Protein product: CASSFTRGKGTKPYEQYF. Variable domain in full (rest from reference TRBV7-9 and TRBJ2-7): DTGVSQNPRHKITKRGQNVTFRCDPISEHNRLYWYRQTLGQGPEFLTYFQNEAQLEKSRLLSDRFSAERPKGSFSTLEIQRTEQGDSAMYLCASSFTRGKGTKPYEQYFGPGTRLTVT.

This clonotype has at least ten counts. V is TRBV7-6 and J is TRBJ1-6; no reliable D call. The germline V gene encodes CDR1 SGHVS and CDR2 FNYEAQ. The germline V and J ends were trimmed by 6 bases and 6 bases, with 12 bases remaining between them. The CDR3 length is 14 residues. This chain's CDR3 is CASSNDDFNSPLHF. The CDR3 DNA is TGTGCCAGCAGTAACGACGACTTTAATTCACCCCTCCACTTT.

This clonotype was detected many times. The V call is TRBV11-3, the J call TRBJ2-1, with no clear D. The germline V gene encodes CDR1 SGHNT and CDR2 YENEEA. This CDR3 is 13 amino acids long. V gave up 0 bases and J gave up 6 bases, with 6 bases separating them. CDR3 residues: CASSLEGINEQFF. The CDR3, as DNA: TGTGCCAGCAGCTTAGAGGGGATCAATGAGCAGTTCTTC.

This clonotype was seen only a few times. CDR3 sequence reads: CSARGDSLLKNIQYF. CDR3 sequence (DNA): TGCAGTGCTAGAGGAGATAGCCTGCTCAAAAACATTCAGTACTTC. V is TRBV20-1 and J is TRBJ2-4; no firm D call. The germline V and J ends were trimmed by 1 base and 3 bases, with 13 bases remaining between them. Germline assignment: CDR1 DFQATT and CDR2 SNEGSKA (reference sequence). The CDR3 runs 15 residues.

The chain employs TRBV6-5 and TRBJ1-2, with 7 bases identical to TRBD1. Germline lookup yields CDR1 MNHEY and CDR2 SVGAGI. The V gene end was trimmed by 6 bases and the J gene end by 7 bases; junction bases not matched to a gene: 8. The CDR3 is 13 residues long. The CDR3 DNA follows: TGTGCCAGCAGCCTCCGGGACAGCCTTGGCTACACCTTC. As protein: CASSLRDSLGYTF.

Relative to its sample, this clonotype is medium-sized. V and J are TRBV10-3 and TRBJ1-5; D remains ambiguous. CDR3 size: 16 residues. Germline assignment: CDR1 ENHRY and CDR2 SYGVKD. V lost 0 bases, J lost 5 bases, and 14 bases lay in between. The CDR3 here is CAISESIASRHQPQHF. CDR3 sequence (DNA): TGTGCCATCAGTGAGTCGATAGCCAGCCGACATCAGCCCCAGCATTTT.

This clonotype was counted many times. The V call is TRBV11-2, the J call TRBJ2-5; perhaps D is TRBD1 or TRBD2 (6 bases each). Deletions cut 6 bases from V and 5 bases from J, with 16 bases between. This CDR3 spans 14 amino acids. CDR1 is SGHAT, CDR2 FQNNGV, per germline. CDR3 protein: CASSMIGGRETQYF. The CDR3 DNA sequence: TGTGCCAGCAGTATGATAGGGGGGCGCGAGACCCAGTACTTC.

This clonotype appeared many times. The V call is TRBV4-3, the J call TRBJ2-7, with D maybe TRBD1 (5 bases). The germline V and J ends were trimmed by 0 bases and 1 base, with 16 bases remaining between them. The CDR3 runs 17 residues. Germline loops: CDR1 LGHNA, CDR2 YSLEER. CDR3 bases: TGCGCCAGCAGCCAAGATGCCCCGCAGGGCATATCCTACGAGCAGTACTTC. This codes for CASSQDAPQGISYEQYF.

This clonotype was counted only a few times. The CDR3 nucleotides are TGTGCCAGCAGTCCCCGACAGGAAGCTTTCTTT. It yields the protein CASSPRQEAFF. This chain links TRBV28 with TRBJ1-1, with TRBD1 as a possible D gene (5 bases). The CDR3 loop spans 11 amino acids. CDR1 is MDHEN and CDR2 is SYDVKM in the germline V gene. V was shortened by 5 bases and J by 8 bases, with 9 bases between the two germline ends.

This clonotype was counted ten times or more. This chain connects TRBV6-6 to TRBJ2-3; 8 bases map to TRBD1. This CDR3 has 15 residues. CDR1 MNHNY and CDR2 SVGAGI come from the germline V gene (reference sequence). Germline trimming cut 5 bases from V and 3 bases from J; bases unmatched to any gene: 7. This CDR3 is CASSAGQGLTDTQYF. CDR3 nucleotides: TGTGCCAGCAGTGCCGGACAGGGCCTGACAGATACGCAGTATTTT.

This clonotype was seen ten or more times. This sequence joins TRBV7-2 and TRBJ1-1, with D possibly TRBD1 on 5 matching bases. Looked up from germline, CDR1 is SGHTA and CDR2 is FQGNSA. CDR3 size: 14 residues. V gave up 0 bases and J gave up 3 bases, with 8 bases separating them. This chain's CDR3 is CASSLAGGHTEAFF. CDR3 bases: TGTGCCAGCAGCTTAGCGGGGGGTCACACTGAAGCTTTCTTT. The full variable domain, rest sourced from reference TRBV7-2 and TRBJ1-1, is GAGVSQSPSNKVTEKGKDVELRCDPISGHTALYWYRQSLGQGLEFLIYFQGNSAPDKSGLPSDRFSAERTGGSVSTLTIQRTQQEDSAVYLCASSLAGGHTEAFFGQGTRLTVV.

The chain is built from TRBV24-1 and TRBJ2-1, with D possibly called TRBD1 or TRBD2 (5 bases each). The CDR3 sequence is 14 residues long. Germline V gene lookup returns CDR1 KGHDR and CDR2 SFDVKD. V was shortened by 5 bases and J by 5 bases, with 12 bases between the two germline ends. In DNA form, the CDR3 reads TGTGCCACCAGTGTCGCCAGGGACGACAATGAGCAGTTCTTC. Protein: CATSVARDDNEQFF.

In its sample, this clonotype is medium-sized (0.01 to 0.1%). In DNA, the CDR3 is TGTGCCAGCAGCCAAGATCTCGGGAGTCGGCACGAGCAGTACTTC. It encodes CASSQDLGSRHEQYF. V and J are TRBV14 and TRBJ2-7; D possibly corresponds to TRBD2 (6 bases). CDR1 and CDR2 from the germline V gene are SGHDN and FVKESK. The V and J ends lost 0 bases and 5 bases respectively, with 14 bases between them. The CDR3 covers 15 residues.